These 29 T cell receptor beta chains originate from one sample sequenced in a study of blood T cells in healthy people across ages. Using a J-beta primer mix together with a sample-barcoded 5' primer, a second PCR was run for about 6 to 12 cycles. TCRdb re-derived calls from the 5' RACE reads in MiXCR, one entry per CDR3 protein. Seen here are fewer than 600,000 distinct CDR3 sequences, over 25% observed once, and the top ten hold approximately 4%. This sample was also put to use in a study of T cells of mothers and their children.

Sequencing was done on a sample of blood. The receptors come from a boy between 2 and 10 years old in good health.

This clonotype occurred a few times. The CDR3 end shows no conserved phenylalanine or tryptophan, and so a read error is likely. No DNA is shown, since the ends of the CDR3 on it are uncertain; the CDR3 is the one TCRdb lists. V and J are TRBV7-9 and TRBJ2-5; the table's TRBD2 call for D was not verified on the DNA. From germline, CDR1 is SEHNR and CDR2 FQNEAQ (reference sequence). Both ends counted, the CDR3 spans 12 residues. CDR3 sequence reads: CASSFRTSGARY.

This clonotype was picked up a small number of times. Here the CDR3 reads CASTPDSFRGNTIYF. CDR3 in DNA: TGTGCCAGCACCCCGGACAGCTTCAGGGGAAACACCATATATTTT. The chain joins TRBV12-3 or TRBV12-4 to TRBJ1-3; D may be TRBD1 (6 bases). The CDR3 is 15 residues long. V was clipped by 7 bases and J by 4 bases, with 17 bases between them.

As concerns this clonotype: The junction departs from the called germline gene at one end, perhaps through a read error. The CDR3, as DNA: TGCGTCAGCAGCCAAGGAAGGACAGGGGCCACCGGGGAGCTGTTTTTT. Its translation is CVSSQGRTGATGELFF. This rearrangement joins TRBV4-1 to TRBJ2-2; TRBD1 aligns across 9 bases. The CDR3 is 16 amino acids. Germline assignment: CDR1 MGHRA and CDR2 YSYEKL.

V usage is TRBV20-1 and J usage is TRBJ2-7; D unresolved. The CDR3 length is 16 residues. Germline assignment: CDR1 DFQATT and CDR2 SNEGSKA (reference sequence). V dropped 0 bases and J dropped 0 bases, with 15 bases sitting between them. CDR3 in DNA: TGCAGTGCTAGAGATCATGTGTACGGGTCCTCCTACGAGCAGTACTTC. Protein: CSARDHVYGSSYEQYF.

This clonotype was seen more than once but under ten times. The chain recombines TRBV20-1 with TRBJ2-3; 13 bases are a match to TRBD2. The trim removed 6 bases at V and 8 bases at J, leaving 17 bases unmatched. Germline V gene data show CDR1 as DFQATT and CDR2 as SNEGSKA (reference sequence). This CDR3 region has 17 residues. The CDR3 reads CSAPSGGLAGDGGTQYF. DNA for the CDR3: TGCAGTGCCCCATCCGGCGGACTAGCGGGGGATGGGGGTACGCAGTATTTT.

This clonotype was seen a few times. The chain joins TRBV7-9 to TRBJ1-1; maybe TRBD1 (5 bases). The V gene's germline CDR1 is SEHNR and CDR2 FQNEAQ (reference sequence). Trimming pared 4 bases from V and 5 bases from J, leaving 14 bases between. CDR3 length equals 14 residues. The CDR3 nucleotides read TGTGCCAGCAGCTGGGCAGGGAGTAAAACTGAAGCTTTCTTT. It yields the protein CASSWAGSKTEAFF.

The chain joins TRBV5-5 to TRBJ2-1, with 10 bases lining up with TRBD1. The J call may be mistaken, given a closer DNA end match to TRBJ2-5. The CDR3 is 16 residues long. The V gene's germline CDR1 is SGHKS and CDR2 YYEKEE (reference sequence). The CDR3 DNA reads TGTGCCAGCAGCTTGGGGACAGGGGGGACCCAAGAGACCCAGTACTTC. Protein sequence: CASSLGTGGTQETQYF.

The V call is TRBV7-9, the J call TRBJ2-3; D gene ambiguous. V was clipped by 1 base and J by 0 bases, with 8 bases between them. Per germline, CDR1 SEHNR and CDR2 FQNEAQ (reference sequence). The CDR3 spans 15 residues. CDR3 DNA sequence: TGTGCCAGCAGCTTAGAAGCGATTAGCACAGATACGCAGTATTTT. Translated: CASSLEAISTDTQYF.

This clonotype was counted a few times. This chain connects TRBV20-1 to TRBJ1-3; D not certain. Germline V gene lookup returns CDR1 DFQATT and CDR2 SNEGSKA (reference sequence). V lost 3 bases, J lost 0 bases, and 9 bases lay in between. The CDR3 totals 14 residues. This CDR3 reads CSARAMASGNTIYF. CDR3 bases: TGCAGTGCTAGGGCCATGGCCTCTGGAAACACCATATATTTT.

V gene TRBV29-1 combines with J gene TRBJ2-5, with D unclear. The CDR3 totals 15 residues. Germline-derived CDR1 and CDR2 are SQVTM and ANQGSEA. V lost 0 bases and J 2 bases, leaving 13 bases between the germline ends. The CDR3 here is CSVEDLWSDQETQYF. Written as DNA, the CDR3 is TGCAGCGTTGAAGATCTTTGGTCGGATCAAGAGACCCAGTACTTC.

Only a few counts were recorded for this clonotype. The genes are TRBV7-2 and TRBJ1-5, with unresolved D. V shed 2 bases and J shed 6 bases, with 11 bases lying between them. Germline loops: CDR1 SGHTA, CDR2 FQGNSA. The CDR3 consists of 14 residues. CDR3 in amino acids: CASSLIGIGQPQHF. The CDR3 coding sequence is TGTGCCAGCAGCTTAATAGGAATCGGTCAGCCCCAGCATTTT.

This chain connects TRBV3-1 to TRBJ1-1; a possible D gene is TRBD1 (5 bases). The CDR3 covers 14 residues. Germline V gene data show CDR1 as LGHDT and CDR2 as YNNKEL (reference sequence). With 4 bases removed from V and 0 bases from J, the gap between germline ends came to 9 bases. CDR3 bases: TGTGCCAGCAGCCCGGGGACCATGAACACTGAAGCTTTCTTT. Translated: CASSPGTMNTEAFF.

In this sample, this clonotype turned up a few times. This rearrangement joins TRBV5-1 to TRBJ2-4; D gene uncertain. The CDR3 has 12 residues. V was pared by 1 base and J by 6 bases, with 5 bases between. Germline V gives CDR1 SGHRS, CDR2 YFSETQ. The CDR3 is CASSLQGNIQYF. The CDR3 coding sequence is TGCGCCAGCAGCTTGCAAGGAAACATTCAGTACTTC.

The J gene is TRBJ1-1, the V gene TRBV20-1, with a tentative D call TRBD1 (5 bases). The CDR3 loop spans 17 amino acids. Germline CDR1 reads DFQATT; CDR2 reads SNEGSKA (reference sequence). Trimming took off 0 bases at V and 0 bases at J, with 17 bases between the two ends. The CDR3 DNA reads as TGCAGTGCTAGAGATGGAGGAAAGGGGTGGTTGAACACTGAAGCTTTCTTT. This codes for CSARDGGKGWLNTEAFF.

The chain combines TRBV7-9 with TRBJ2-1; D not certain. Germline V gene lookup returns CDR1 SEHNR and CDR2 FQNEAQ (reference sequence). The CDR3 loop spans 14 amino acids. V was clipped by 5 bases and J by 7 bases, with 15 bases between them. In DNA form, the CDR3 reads TGTGCCAGCAGCATCCAACAGAGTTGGAATGAGCAGTTCTTC. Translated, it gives CASSIQQSWNEQFF.

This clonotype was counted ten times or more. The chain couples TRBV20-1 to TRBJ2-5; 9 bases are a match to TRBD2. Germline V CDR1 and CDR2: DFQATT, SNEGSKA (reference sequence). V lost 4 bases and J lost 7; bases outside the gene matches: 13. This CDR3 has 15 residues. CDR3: CSANPLAGDGGTQYF. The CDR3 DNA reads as TGCAGTGCTAACCCCTTAGCGGGGGACGGGGGGACCCAGTACTTC.

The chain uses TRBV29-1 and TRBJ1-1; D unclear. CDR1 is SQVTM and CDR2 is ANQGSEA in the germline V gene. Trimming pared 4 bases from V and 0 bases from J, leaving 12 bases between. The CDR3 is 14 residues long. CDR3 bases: TGCAGCGTTGTTCTGGGAAAAATGAACACTGAAGCTTTCTTT. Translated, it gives CSVVLGKMNTEAFF. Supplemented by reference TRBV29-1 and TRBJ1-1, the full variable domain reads SAVISQKPSRDICQRGTSLTIQCQVDSQVTMMFWYRQQPGQSLTLIATANQGSEATYESGFVIDKFPISRPNLTFSTLTVSNMSPEDSSIYLCSVVLGKMNTEAFFGQGTRLTVV.

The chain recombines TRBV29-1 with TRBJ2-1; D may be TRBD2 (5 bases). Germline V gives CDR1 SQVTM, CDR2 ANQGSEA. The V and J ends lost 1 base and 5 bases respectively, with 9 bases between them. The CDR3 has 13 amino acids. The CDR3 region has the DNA TGCAGCGTTGAAGGCGGGCTGAACAATGAGCAGTTCTTC. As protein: CSVEGGLNNEQFF.

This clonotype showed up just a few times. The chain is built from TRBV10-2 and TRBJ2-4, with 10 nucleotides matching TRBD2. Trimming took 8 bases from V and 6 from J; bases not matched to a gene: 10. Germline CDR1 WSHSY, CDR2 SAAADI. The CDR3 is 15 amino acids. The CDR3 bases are TGCGCCAGCGGGAGAACTAGCGGGAACGGAAACATTCAGTACTTC. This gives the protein CASGRTSGNGNIQYF.

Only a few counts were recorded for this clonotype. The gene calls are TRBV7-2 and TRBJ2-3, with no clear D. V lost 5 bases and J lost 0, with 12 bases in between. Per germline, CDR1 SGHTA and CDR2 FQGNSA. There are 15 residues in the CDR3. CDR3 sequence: CASSLRPTSTDTQYF. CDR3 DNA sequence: TGTGCCAGCAGCCTCAGGCCGACTAGCACAGATACGCAGTATTTT.

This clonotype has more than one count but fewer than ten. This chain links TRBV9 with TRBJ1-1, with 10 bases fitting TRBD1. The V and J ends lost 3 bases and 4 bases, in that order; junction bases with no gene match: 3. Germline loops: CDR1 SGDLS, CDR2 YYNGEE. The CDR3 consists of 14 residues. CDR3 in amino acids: CASSARQGATEAFF. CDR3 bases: TGTGCCAGCAGCGCTAGACAGGGGGCCACTGAAGCTTTCTTT.

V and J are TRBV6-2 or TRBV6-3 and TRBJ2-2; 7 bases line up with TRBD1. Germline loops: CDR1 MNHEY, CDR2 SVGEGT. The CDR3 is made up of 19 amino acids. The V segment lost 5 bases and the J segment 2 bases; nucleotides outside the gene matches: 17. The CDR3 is CASSRTGLRGIGNTGELFF. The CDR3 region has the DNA TGTGCCAGCAGTCGTACCGGCCTCAGGGGGATTGGTAACACCGGGGAGCTGTTTTTT.

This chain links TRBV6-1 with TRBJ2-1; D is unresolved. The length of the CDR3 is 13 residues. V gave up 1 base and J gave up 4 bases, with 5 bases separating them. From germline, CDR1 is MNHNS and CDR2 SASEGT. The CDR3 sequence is CASSEGGYNEQFF. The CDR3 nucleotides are TGTGCCAGCAGTGAAGGGGGATACAATGAGCAGTTCTTC.

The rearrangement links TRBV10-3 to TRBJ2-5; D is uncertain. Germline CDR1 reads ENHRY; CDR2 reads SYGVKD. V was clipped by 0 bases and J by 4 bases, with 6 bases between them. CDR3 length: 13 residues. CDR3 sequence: CAISESVRETQYF. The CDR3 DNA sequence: TGTGCCATCAGTGAGTCGGTACGAGAGACCCAGTACTTC.

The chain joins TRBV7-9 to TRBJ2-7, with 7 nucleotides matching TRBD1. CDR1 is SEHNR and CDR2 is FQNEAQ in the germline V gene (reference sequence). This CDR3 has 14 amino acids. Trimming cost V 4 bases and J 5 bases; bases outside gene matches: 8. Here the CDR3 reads CASSSAGTVNEQYF. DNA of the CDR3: TGTGCCAGCAGCTCAGCCGGGACAGTCAACGAGCAGTACTTC.

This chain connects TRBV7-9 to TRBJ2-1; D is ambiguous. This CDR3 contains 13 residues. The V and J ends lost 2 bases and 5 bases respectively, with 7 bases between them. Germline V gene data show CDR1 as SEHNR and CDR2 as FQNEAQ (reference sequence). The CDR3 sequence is CASSLNRNNEQFF. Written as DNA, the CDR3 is TGTGCCAGCAGCTTAAACAGAAACAATGAGCAGTTCTTC.

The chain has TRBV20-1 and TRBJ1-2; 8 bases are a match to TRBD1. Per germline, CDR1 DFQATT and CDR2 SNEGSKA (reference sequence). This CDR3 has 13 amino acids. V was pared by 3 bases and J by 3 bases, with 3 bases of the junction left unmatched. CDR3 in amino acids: CSARGTGDYGYTF. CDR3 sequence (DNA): TGCAGTGCTAGGGGGACAGGAGACTATGGCTACACCTTC.

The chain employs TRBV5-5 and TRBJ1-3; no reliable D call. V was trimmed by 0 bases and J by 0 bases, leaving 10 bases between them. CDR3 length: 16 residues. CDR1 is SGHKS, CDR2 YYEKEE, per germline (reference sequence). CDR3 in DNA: TGTGCCAGCAGCTTGGCTGCTTCAGGCTCTGGAAACACCATATATTTT. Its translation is CASSLAASGSGNTIYF.

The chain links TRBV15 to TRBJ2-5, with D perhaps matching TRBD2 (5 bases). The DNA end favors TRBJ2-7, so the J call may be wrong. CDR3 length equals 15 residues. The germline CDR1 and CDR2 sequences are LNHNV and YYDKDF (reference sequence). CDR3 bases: TGTGCCACCAGCAAAGATCTCGCGGGTACCTACGAGCAGTACTTC. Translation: CATSKDLAGTYEQYF.